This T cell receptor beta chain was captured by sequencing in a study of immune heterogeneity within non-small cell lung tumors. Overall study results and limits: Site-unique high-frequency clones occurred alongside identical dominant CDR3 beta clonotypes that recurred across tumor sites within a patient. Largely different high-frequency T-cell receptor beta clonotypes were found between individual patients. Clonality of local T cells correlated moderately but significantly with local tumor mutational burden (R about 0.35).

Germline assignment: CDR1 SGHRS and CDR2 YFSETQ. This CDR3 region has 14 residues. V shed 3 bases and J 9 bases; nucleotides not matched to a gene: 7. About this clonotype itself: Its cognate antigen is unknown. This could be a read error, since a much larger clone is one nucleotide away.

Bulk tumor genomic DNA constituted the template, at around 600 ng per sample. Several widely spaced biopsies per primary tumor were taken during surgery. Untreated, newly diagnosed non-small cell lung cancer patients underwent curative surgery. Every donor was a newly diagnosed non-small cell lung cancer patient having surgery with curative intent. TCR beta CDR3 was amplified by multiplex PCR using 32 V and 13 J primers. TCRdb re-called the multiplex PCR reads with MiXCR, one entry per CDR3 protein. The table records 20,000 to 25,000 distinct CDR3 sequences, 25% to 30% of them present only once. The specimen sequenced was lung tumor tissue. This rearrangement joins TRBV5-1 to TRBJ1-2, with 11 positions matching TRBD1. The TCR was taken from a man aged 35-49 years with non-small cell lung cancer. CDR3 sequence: CASSWTGGGDCYTF. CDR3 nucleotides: TGCGCCAGCAGCTGGACAGGGGGCGGAGATTGCTACACCTTC.